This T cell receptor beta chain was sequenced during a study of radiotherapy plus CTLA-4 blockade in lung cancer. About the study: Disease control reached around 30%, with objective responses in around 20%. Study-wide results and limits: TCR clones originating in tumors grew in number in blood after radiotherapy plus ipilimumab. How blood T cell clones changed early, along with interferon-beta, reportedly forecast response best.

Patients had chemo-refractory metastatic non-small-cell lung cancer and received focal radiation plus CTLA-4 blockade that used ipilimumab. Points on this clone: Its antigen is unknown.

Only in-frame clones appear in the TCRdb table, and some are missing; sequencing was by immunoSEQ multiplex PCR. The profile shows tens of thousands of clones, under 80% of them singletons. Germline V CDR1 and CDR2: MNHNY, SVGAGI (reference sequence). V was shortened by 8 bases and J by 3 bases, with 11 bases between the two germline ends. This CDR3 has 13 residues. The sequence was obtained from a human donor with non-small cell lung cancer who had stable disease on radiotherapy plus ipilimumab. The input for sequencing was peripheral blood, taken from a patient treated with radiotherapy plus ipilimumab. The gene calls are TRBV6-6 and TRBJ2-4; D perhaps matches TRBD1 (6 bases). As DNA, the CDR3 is TGTGCCAGCGGTCACAGGGACAAAAACATTCAGTACTTC. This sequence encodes CASGHRDKNIQYF.